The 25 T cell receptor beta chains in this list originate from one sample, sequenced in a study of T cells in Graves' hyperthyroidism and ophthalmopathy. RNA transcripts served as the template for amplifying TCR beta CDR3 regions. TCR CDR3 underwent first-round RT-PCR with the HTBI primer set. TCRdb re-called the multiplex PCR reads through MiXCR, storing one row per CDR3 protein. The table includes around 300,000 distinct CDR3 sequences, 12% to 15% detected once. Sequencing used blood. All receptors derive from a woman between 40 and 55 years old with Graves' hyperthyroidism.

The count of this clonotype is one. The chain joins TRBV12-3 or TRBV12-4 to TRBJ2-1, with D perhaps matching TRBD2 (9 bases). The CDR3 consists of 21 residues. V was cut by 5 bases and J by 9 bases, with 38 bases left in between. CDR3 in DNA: TGTGCCAGCAGTCCCGCGACAGGGGATCGACTAGCGGCCACTCTACCCAGTGAGCAGTTCTTC. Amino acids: CASSPATGDRLAATLPSEQFF.

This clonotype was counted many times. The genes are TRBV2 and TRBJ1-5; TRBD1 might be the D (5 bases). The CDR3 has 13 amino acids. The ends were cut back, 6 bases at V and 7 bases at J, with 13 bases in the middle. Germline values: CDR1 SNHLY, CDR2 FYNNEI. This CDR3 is CASSPAGNQPQHF. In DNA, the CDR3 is TGTGCCAGCAGCCCTGCAGGGAACCAGCCCCAGCATTTT.

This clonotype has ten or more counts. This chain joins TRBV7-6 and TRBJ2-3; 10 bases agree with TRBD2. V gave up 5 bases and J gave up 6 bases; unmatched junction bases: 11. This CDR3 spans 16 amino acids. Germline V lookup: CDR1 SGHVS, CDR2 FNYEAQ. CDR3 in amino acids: CASSPYASGSSDTQYF. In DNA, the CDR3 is TGTGCCAGCAGCCCGTATGCTAGCGGGAGTTCGGATACGCAGTATTTT.

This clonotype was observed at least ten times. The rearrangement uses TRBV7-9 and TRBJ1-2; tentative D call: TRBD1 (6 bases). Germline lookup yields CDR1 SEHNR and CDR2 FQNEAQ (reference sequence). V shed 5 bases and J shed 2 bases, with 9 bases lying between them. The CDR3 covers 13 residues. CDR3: CASSRGQNYGYTF. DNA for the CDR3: TGTGCCAGCAGCCGTGGACAGAACTATGGCTACACCTTC.

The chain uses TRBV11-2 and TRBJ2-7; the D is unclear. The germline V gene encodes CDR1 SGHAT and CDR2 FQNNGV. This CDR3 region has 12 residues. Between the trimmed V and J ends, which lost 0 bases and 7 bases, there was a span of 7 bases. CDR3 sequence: CASSLDLYEQYF. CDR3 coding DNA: TGTGCCAGCAGCTTAGATCTATATGAGCAGTACTTC.

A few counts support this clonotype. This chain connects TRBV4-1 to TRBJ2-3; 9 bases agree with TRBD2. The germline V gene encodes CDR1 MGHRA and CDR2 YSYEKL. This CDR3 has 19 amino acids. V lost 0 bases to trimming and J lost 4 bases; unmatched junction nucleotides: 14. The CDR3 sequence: CASSQDIVRASGMADTQYF. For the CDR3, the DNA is TGCGCCAGCAGCCAAGACATCGTTCGGGCTAGCGGGATGGCAGATACGCAGTATTTT.

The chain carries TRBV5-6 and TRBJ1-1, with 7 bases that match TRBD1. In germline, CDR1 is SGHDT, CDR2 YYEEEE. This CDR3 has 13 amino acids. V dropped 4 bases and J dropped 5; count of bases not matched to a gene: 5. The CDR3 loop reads CASSHLGQTEAFF. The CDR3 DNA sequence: TGTGCCAGCAGCCACCTGGGACAGACTGAAGCTTTCTTT.

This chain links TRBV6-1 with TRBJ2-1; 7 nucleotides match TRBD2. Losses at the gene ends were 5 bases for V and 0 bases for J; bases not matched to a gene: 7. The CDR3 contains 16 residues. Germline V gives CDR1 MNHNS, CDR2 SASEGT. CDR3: CASSPWEGSSYNEQFF. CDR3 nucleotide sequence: TGTGCCAGCAGTCCTTGGGAGGGAAGCTCCTACAATGAGCAGTTCTTC.

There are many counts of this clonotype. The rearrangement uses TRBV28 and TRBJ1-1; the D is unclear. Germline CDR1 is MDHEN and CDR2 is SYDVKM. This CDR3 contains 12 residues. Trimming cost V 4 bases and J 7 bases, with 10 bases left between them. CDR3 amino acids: CASSSPPSEAFF. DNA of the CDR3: TGTGCCAGCAGTTCCCCTCCCAGTGAAGCTTTCTTT.

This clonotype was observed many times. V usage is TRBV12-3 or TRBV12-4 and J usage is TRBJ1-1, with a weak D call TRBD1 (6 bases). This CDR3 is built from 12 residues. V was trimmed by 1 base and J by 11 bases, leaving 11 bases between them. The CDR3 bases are TGTGCCAGCAGTTTAGAGGACAGAATCGCTTTCTTT. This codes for CASSLEDRIAFF.

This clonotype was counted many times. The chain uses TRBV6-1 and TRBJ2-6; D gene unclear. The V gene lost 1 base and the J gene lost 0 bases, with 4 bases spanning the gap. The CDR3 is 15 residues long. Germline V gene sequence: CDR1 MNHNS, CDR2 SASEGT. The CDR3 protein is CASSEDLSGANVLTF. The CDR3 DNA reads TGTGCCAGCAGTGAAGACCTCTCTGGGGCCAACGTCCTGACTTTC.

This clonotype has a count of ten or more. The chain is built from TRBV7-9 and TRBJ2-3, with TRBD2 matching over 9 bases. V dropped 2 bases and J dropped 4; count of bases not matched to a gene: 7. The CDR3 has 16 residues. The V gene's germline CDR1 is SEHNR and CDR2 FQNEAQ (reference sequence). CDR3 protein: CASSLSSGRPSDTQYF. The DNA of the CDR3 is TGTGCCAGCAGCTTATCAAGCGGGAGGCCCTCAGATACGCAGTATTTT.

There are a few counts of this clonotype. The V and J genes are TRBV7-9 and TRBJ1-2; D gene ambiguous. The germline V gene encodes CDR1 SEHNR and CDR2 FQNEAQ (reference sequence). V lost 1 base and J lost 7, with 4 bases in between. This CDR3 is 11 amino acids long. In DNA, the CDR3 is TGTGCCAGCAGCTTAGATGGTGGCTACACCTTC. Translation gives CASSLDGGYTF.

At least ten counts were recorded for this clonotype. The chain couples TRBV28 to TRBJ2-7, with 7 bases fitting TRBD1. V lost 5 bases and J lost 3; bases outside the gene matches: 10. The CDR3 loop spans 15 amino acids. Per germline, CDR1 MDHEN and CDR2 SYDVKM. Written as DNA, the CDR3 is TGTGCCAGCAGTCTACCCGGGACAGCCTTCTACGAGCAGTACTTC. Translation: CASSLPGTAFYEQYF.

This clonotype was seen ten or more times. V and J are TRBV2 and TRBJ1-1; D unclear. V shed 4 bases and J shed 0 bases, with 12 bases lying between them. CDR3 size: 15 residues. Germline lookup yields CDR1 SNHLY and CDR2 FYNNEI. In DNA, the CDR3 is TGTGCCAGCAGTGTCCGAGCAGATTTGAACACTGAAGCTTTCTTT. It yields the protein CASSVRADLNTEAFF.

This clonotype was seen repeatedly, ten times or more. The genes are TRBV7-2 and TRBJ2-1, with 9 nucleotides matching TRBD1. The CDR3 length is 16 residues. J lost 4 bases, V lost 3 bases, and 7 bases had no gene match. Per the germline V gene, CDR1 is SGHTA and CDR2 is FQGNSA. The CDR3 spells CASSFSGTGSYNEQFF. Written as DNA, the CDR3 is TGTGCCAGCAGCTTTTCCGGGACAGGGTCGTACAATGAGCAGTTCTTC.

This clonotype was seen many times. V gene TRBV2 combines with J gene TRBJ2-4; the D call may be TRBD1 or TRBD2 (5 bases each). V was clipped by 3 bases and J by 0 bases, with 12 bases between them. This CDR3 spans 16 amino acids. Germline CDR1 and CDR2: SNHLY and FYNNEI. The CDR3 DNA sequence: TGTGCCAGCAGTGACGGGGCGTTCCTAGCCAAAAACATTCAGTACTTC. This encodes CASSDGAFLAKNIQYF.

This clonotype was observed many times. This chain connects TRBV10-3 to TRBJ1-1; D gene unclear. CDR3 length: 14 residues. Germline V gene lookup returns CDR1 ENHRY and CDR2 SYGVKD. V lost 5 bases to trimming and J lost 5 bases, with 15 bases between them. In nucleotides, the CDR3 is TGTGCCATCAGTCAGGTAGTCGGAGGGACTGAAGCTTTCTTT. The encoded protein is CAISQVVGGTEAFF.

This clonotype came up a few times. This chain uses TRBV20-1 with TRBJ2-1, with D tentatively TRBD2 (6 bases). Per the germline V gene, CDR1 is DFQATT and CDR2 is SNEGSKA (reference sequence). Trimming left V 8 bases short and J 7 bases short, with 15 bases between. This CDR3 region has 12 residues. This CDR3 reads CSMQGGRNEQFF. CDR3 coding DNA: TGCAGTATGCAGGGAGGAAGGAATGAGCAGTTCTTC.

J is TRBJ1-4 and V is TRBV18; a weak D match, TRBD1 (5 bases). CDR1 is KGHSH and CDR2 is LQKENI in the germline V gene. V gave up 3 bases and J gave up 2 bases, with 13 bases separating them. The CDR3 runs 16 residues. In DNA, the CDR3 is TGTGCCAGCTCACCTTCGCAGGGTCTTACTAATGAAAAACTGTTTTTT. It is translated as CASSPSQGLTNEKLFF.

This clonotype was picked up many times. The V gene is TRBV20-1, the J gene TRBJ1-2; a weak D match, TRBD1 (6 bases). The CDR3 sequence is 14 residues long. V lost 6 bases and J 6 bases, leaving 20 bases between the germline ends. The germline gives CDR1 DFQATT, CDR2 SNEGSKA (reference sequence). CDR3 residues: CSAENNNRDDGYTF. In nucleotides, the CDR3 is TGCAGTGCGGAGAACAATAACAGGGATGATGGCTACACCTTC.

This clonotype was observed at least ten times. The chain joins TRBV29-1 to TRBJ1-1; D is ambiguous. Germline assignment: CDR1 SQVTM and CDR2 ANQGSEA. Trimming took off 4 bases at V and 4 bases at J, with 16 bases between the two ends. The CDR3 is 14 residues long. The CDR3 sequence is CSVVGGIESTEAFF. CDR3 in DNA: TGCAGCGTTGTTGGAGGGATCGAGAGCACTGAAGCTTTCTTT.

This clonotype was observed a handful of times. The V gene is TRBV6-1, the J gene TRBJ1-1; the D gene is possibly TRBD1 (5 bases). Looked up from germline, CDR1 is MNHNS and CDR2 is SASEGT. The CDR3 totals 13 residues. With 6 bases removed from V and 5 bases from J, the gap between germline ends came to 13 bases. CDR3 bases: TGTGCCAGCAGCCGAGCGCGGGGGACTGAAGCTTTCTTT. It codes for CASSRARGTEAFF.

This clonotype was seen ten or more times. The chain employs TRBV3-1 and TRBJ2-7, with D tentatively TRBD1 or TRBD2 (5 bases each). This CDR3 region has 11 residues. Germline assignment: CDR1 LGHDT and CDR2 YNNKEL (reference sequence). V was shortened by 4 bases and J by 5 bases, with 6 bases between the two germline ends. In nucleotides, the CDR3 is TGTGCCAGCAGCCTGGGGGACGAGCAGTACTTC. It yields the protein CASSLGDEQYF.

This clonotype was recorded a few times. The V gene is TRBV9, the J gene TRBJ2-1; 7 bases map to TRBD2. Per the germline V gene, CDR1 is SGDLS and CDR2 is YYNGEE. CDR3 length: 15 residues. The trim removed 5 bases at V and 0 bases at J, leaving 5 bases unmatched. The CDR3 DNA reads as TGTGCCAGCAGACCGGGCGGGAGCTCCTACAATGAGCAGTTCTTC. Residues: CASRPGGSSYNEQFF.